This TCR beta chain was recovered during a study of PD-L1 blockade in urothelial cancer (TCRdb year 2017). Looking at the study overall: Every patient began therapy in about 2014 and was given atezolizumab 1,200 mg intravenously every 3 weeks. Durable clinical benefit meant progression-free survival longer than 6 months, and TCR features were also tested against progression-free and overall survival. Blood samples gave median yields of around 150,000 T cells and some 80,000 unique TCRs, along with a median clonality of approximately 0.084. Several patients reached durable clinical benefit, while 20 patients did not. Pretreatment tumor samples, along with matched peripheral blood collected serially before and after atezolizumab treatment, underwent TCR sequencing. Whole exome sequencing and RNA sequencing of pretreatment tumors were performed alongside TCR sequencing in the same patients. The study, an exploratory multi-omic analysis, examined somatic, immune and clinical correlates of response to PD-L1 blockade with atezolizumab in urothelial cancer. About nine tenths of the roughly 29 patients were males with bladder-origin urothelial cancer, and about 65% of the roughly 30 reported a prior smoking history. Blood samples were analyzed at 3 weeks after treatment start (second dose) and at 6 weeks after treatment start. Twenty-nine patients had pretreatment blood TCR-seq, about 25 had at least one posttreatment blood collection, and about 25 had tumor TCR-seq. Patients had an ECOG performance status of 0 or 1 and had received between 0 and 3 prior chemotherapy regimens.

To estimate absolute template abundance from read counts, synthetic TCR analog templates were spiked into each PCR. Using the immunoSEQ assay, TCRbeta CDR3 regions were amplified from genomic DNA with bias-controlled V and J gene primers. Sequencing of rearranged TCRbeta segments was performed at approximately 20X coverage. On the authors' methods: Clustering was used to correct sequencing errors, and CDR3s were annotated against IMGT to assign V, D and J genes. Only productive TCRbeta rearrangements were used in downstream analyses, excluding out-of-frame or stop-codon sequences. Clonality was computed as one minus Shannon entropy normalized by the log of the number of unique productive sequences. Fisher's exact test with Benjamini-Hochberg correction, using a cutoff of adjusted p below 0.01, was how clones that differed between time points or between blood and tumor were identified. TCRdb stores this immuneACCESS table with in-frame sequences only. Part of the clones is absent; in the studies checked, under half of the shortfall reflects unresolved V genes, and no reason is known for the rest. V and J calls and clone size are as listed in that table; D and trimming were resolved from the DNA. This sample has more than 75,000 clones in its table, and more than 90% of those were observed once. The ten largest clones represent more than 8% of the sample.

For this clone: Its antigen specificity is not known. Base qualities are not recorded, but no much larger clone differs from it by a single base.

The full study reports these points: Improved progression-free and overall survival was found to be associated with pretreatment peripheral blood TCR clonality below the median. Among patients with durable benefit, tumor-associated TCR clones showed greater expansion in peripheral blood 3 weeks after treatment started (n ≈ 20, p = 0.022). Because the sample size was small (n ≈ 30) and many of the analyses were exploratory, the results are meant to be hypothesis-generating.

A total of roughly 30 patients with locally advanced or metastatic urothelial carcinoma, treated at Memorial Sloan Kettering on a trial protocol, made up the cohort. Peripheral blood mononuclear cells were collected from each patient pretreatment and during treatment, giving between 1 and 8 total time points per patient. The Qiagen DNeasy Blood extraction kit was used to purify genomic DNA from total PBMCs and from tumor samples. Collected pretreatment and during treatment, PBMCs were isolated and stored as previously described. The CDR3 sequence holds 18 residues, the cysteine and phenylalanine included. CDR3 DNA only is kept here, 54 bases in frame from base 1. CDR1 LNHDA and CDR2 SQIVND are derived from the germline V gene (reference sequence). Ends trimmed: V by 4 bases, J by 0 bases; bases unmatched to a gene: 6.

This TCR came from a man aged 60 to 69 with urothelial cancer. Recombination connected TRBV19 to TRBJ2-6, with 10 bases in between that match TRBD1. Specimen: PBMCs, collected around atezolizumab (anti-PD-L1) treatment. The CDR3 region has the sequence CASSTSGTGVSGANVLTF. The DNA sequence is given as TGTGCCAGTAGTACATCCGGGACAGGGGTCTCTGGGGCCAACGTCCTGACTTTC.